Below are 3 T cell receptor beta chains sequenced from a single sample in a study of vaccination effects on CD4 cells after COVID-19. Sequencing in the ViraFEST assay came after antigen-specific CD4+ T cells had been expanded with viral peptide pools, which were used to stimulate PBMC. CD4+ T cells were isolated after around 10 days of culture. PCR-confirmed SARS-CoV-2 infection occurred in the person between March and December 2020. Two doses of BNT162b2 or mRNA-1273 vaccine were administered to participants. Their antigens remain unidentified. The data were produced by immunoSEQ multiplex PCR, yet TCRdb's version contains in-frame clones alone and is incomplete. The table records 13,000 to 15,000 clones, over 60% of them present only once. The starting material was CD4+ T cells from PBMCs cultured with HCoV-NL63 spike peptides, obtained after COVID-19 vaccination. The receptors originated from a human donor who had a prior SARS-CoV-2 infection.

This clone occurred a few times. The chain employs TRBV2 and TRBJ1-6; D is unresolved. Trimming stripped 5 bases from V and 10 bases from J, with 6 bases between. The germline V gene has CDR1 SNHLY and CDR2 FYNNEI. This CDR3 is 11 amino acids long. The CDR3 spells CASSRPSPLHF. The CDR3 DNA is TGTGCCAGCAGTCGTCCGTCACCCCTCCACTTT.

This chain links TRBV7-2 with TRBJ1-2, with D maybe TRBD1 (5 bases). V was shortened by 5 bases and J by 2 bases, with 18 bases between the two germline ends. The CDR3 length is 16 residues. The germline V gene has CDR1 SGHTA and CDR2 FQGNSA. CDR3 residues: CASSPMLGGNNYGYTF. The CDR3 nucleotides are TGTGCCAGCAGCCCTATGCTGGGGGGTAACAACTATGGCTACACCTTC. The whole variable domain, remainder taken from reference TRBV7-2 and TRBJ1-2, is GAGVSQSPSNKVTEKGKDVELRCDPISGHTALYWYRQSLGQGLEFLIYFQGNSAPDKSGLPSDRFSAERTGGSVSTLTIQRTQQEDSAVYLCASSPMLGGNNYGYTFGSGTRLTVV.

The chain links TRBV3-1 (or the pseudogene TRBV3-2) to TRBJ2-1; no firm D call. Germline values: CDR1 LGHDT, CDR2 YNNKEL (reference sequence). The CDR3 covers 14 residues. V lost 6 bases and J lost 0, with 9 bases in between. The CDR3 region has the DNA TGTGCCAGCAGTGTGCGGAGCTCCTACAATGAGCAGTTCTTC. It encodes CASSVRSSYNEQFF.